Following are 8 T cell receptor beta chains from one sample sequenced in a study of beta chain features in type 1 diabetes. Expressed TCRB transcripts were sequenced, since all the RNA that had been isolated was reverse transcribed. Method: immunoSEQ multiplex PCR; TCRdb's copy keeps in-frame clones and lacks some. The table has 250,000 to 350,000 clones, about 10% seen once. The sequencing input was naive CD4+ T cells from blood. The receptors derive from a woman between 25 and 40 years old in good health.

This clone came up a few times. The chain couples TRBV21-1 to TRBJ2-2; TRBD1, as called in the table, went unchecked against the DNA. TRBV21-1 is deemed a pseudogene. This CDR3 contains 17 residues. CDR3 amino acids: CASSIIPRTRNTGELFF. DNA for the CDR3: TGTGCCAGCAGCATAATCCCCAGAACCAGAAACACCGGGGAGCTGTTTTTT.

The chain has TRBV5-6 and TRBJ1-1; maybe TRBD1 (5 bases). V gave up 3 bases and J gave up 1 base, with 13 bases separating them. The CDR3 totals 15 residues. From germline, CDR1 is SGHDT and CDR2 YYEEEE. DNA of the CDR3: TGTGCCAGCAGCTCGCAGGGAATCAGGAACACTGAAGCTTTCTTT. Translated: CASSSQGIRNTEAFF.

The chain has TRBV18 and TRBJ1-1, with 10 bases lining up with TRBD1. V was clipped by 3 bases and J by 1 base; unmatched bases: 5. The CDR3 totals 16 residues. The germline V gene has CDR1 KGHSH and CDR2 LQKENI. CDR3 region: CASSPGQGGTNTEAFF. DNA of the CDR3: TGTGCCAGCTCACCCGGACAGGGGGGAACGAACACTGAAGCTTTCTTT.

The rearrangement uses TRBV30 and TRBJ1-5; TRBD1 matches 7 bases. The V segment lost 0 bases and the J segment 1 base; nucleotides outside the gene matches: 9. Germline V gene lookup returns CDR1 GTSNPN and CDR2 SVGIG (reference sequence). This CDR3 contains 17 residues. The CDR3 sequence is CAWSVRRDSRSNQPQHF. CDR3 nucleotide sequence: TGTGCCTGGAGTGTACGCAGGGACAGTCGGAGCAATCAGCCCCAGCATTTT.

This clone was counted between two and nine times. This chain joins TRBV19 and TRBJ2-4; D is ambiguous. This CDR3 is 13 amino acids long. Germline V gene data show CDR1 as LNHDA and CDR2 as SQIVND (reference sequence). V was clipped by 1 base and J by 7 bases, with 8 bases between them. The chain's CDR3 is CASSIVEWNIQYF. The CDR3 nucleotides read TGTGCCAGTAGTATAGTTGAGTGGAACATTCAGTACTTC. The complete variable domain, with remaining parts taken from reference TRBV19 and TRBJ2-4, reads DGGITQSPKYLFRKEGQNVTLSCEQNLNHDAMYWYRQDPGQGLRLIYYSQIVNDFQKGDIAEGYSVSREKKESFPLTVTSAQKNPTAFYLCASSIVEWNIQYFGAGTRLSVL.

The CDR3 DNA is TGTGCCAGCAGTGACGGCCAGGCACGGAGCAATCAGCCCCAGCATTTT. Amino acids: CASSDGQARSNQPQHF. The V and J genes are TRBV2 and TRBJ1-5; the D is unclear. The CDR3 totals 16 residues. The V end lost 3 bases, the J end lost 1 base, and 13 bases lay between the germline ends. Germline V gene lookup returns CDR1 SNHLY and CDR2 FYNNEI.

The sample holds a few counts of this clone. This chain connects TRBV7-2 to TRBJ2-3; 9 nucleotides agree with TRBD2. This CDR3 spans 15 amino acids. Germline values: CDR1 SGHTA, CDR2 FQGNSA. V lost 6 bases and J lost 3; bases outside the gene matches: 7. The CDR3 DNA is TGTGCCAGCAGTGTAGCGGGAGAATCAACAGATACGCAGTATTTT. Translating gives CASSVAGESTDTQYF.

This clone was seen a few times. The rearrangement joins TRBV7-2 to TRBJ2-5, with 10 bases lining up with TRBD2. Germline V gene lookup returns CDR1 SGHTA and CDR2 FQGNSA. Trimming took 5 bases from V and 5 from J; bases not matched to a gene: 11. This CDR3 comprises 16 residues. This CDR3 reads CASSAAASGRLETQYF. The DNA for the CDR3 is TGTGCCAGCAGCGCCGCTGCTAGCGGGAGACTCGAGACCCAGTACTTC.